The present T cell receptor (beta chain) was sequenced within a study of cytomegalovirus exposure and HLA in healthy donors. A single count supports this clone. Its antigen is still unknown. Study-wide points: Prediction of most subjects' HLA-A and HLA-B alleles by TCR beta sequences was reportedly accurate.

It was with 60 Vbeta and 13 Jbeta primers that the PCR ran. Clones were read by immunoSEQ multiplex PCR, and TCRdb kept only the in-frame ones, dropping some. The table records roughly 98,000 clones, more than 60% of them present only once. The ends lost 4 bases at V and 2 bases at J; junction bases unmatched: 7. This CDR3 is 15 amino acids long. Germline assignment: CDR1 SGHRS and CDR2 YFSETQ. The V call is TRBV5-1, the J call TRBJ2-7; 9 bases line up with TRBD2. The source of this sequence is a man in his forties or fifties in good health and CMV-seronegative. The sample comprised PBMCs. As DNA, the CDR3 is TGCGCCAGCAGCCAGGCTAGCGGGGTTCCCTACGAGCAGTACTTC. Protein sequence: CASSQASGVPYEQYF.